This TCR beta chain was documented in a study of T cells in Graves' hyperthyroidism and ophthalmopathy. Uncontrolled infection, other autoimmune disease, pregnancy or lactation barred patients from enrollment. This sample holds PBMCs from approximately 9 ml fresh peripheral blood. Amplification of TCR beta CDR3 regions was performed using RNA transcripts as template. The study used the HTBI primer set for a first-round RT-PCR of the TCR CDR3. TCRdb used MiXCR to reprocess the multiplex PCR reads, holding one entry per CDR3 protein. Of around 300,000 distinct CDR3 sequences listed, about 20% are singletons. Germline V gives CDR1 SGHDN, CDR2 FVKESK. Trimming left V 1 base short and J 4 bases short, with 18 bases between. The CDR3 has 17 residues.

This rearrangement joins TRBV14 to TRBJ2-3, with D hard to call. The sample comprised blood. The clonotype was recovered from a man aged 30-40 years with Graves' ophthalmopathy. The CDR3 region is CASSQAALIVGPDTQYF. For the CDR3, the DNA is TGTGCCAGCAGCCAAGCTGCCCTTATCGTCGGTCCAGATACGCAGTATTTT. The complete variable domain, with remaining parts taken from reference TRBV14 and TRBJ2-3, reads EAGVTQFPSHSVIEKGQTVTLRCDPISGHDNLYWYRRVMGKEIKFLLHFVKESKQDESGMPNNRFLAERTGGTYSTLKVQPAELEDSGVYFCASSQAALIVGPDTQYFGPGTRLTVL.